A selection of T cell receptor beta chains follows, all from one sample in a study of blood T cell repertoires in COVID-19. Produced via immunoSEQ multiplex PCR; TCRdb's table is partial and in-frame only. In the table there are about 110,000 clones, roughly 85% of which are singletons. The sample comprised peripheral blood. Source of these receptors: a human donor in a cohort sampled during active COVID-19. Each CDR3 is given with its conserved first and last residue. Each record gives: CDR3 protein, CDR3 DNA, D gene, V gene, clone size, J gene. D genes are given only for firm matches. A row's size may be missing; if present it is once, few, many or a size class.

CDR3 protein: CASSFSDSNYGYTF
CDR3 DNA: TGTGCCAGCAGCTTTTCGGACAGTAACTATGGCTACACCTTC
D gene: .
V gene: TRBV6-2/TRBV6-3
clone size: .
J gene: TRBJ1-2

CDR3 protein: CASTGLEVLLGYTF
CDR3 DNA: TGTGCCAGCACGGGCCTCGAGGTCCTTCTTGGCTACACCTTC
D gene: .
V gene: TRBV7-9
clone size: .
J gene: TRBJ1-2

CDR3 protein: CASSLAGTSYEQYF
CDR3 DNA: TGTGCCAGCAGCTTAGCGGGCACCTCCTACGAGCAGTACTTC
D gene: .
V gene: TRBV7-2
clone size: .
J gene: TRBJ2-7

CDR3 protein: CASSPGAGVDTIYF
CDR3 DNA: TGTGCCAGCTCACCGGGAGCAGGGGTCGACACCATATATTTT
D gene: .
V gene: TRBV18
clone size: once
J gene: TRBJ1-3

CDR3 protein: CASGQNQGFGTQYF
CDR3 DNA: TGTGCCAGCGGGCAAAATCAGGGATTTGGGACCCAGTACTTC
D gene: .
V gene: TRBV19
clone size: .
J gene: TRBJ2-5

CDR3 protein: CASRGLLGQASQPQHF
CDR3 DNA: TGTGCCAGCAGGGGACTATTGGGACAAGCCTCCCAGCCCCAGCATTTT
D gene: .
V gene: TRBV6-6
clone size: .
J gene: TRBJ1-5

CDR3 protein: CVVERETGELFF
CDR3 DNA: TGCGTTGTCGAGCGGGAGACCGGGGAGCTGTTTTTT
D gene: TRBD2
V gene: TRBV6-5
clone size: few
J gene: TRBJ2-2

CDR3 protein: CASSASGKLNEQFF
CDR3 DNA: TGTGCCAGCAGCGCTAGCGGGAAACTTAATGAGCAGTTCTTC
D gene: TRBD2
V gene: TRBV9
clone size: few
J gene: TRBJ2-1

CDR3 protein: CASFQTSGSTEAFF
CDR3 DNA: TGTGCCAGCTTCCAGACTTCGGGGAGTACTGAAGCTTTCTTT
D gene: .
V gene: TRBV6-5
clone size: .
J gene: TRBJ1-1

CDR3 protein: CASSQDRQVEDGYTF
CDR3 DNA: TGCGCCAGCAGCCAAGACCGACAGGTTGAGGATGGCTACACCTTC
D gene: .
V gene: TRBV4-1
clone size: .
J gene: TRBJ1-2

CDR3 protein: CASSTLAGAGTDTQYF
CDR3 DNA: TGCGCCAGCAGCACCCTAGCGGGGGCGGGCACAGATACGCAGTATTTT
D gene: TRBD2
V gene: TRBV5-1
clone size: once
J gene: TRBJ2-3

CDR3 protein: CASSEVRDSYNEQFF
CDR3 DNA: TGTGCCAGCAGTGAAGTACGGGACAGCTACAATGAGCAGTTCTTC
D gene: TRBD1
V gene: TRBV6-1
clone size: .
J gene: TRBJ2-1

CDR3 protein: CASTGQLADSYNEQFF
CDR3 DNA: TGTGCCAGCACCGGACAGCTAGCGGACTCCTACAATGAGCAGTTCTTC
D gene: .
V gene: TRBV28
clone size: .
J gene: TRBJ2-1

CDR3 protein: CASSQVGGQINEQFF
CDR3 DNA: TGTGCCAGCAGCCAAGTTGGCGGGCAGATCAATGAGCAGTTCTTC
D gene: .
V gene: TRBV4-2
clone size: .
J gene: TRBJ2-1

CDR3 protein: CASSPGSLGTEAFF
CDR3 DNA: TGTGCCAGCAGCCCGGGGTCCTTAGGCACTGAAGCTTTCTTT
D gene: .
V gene: TRBV5-6
clone size: .
J gene: TRBJ1-1

CDR3 protein: CASSLEDGDLRTDTQYF
CDR3 DNA: TGTGCCAGCAGCCTGGAAGACGGGGATCTACGCACAGATACGCAGTATTTT
D gene: .
V gene: TRBV11-2
clone size: .
J gene: TRBJ2-3

CDR3 protein: CASSSLQGGGEKLFF
CDR3 DNA: TGTGCCAGCAGTTCACTACAGGGCGGGGGTGAAAAACTGTTTTTT
D gene: .
V gene: TRBV28
clone size: .
J gene: TRBJ1-4

CDR3 protein: CASRRLGVGELFF
CDR3 DNA: TGTGCCAGCAGACGACTAGGGGTCGGGGAGCTGTTTTTT
D gene: .
V gene: TRBV7-3
clone size: .
J gene: TRBJ2-2

CDR3 protein: CATSDRGTSQETQYF
CDR3 DNA: TGTGCCACCAGTGACAGGGGGACGTCCCAAGAGACCCAGTACTTC
D gene: TRBD1
V gene: TRBV24-1
clone size: .
J gene: TRBJ2-5

CDR3 protein: CATSRDLSGTSGRVEQFF
CDR3 DNA: TGTGCCACCAGCAGAGATTTGAGCGGGACTAGCGGGAGGGTTGAGCAGTTCTTC
D gene: TRBD2
V gene: TRBV15
clone size: .
J gene: TRBJ2-1

CDR3 protein: CASSLSGLETQYF
CDR3 DNA: TGTGCCAGCAGCTTATCGGGGTTAGAGACCCAGTACTTC
D gene: .
V gene: TRBV7-9
clone size: .
J gene: TRBJ2-5

CDR3 protein: CASSPNYGTGGRKVELFF
CDR3 DNA: TGTGCCAGCAGCCCGAACTACGGGACAGGGGGTCGAAAGGTCGAACTGTTTTTT
D gene: TRBD1
V gene: TRBV14
clone size: .
J gene: TRBJ1-4

CDR3 protein: CSVGQGTPYEQYF
CDR3 DNA: TGCAGCGTGGGACAGGGGACCCCTTACGAGCAGTACTTC
D gene: TRBD1
V gene: TRBV29-1
clone size: .
J gene: TRBJ2-7

CDR3 protein: CATSDLNRRARGMTYEQYF
CDR3 DNA: TGTGCCACCAGTGATTTGAACCGGAGAGCGCGGGGAATGACCTACGAGCAGTACTTC
D gene: .
V gene: TRBV24-1
clone size: .
J gene: TRBJ2-7

CDR3 protein: CASSEWQAYTEAFF
CDR3 DNA: TGTGCCAGCAGTGAATGGCAGGCGTACACTGAAGCTTTCTTT
D gene: .
V gene: TRBV6-1
clone size: .
J gene: TRBJ1-1

CDR3 protein: CAWSAGGNGYTF
CDR3 DNA: TGTGCCTGGAGTGCAGGAGGGAATGGCTACACCTTC
D gene: .
V gene: TRBV30
clone size: few
J gene: TRBJ1-2

CDR3 protein: CASSESGENTEAFF
CDR3 DNA: TGCGCCAGCAGTGAGTCGGGAGAAAACACTGAAGCTTTCTTT
D gene: .
V gene: TRBV10-2
clone size: .
J gene: TRBJ1-1

CDR3 protein: CASSIHRSRLGETQYF
CDR3 DNA: TGTGCCAGTAGTATTCATAGGTCTAGGCTCGGGGAGACCCAGTACTTC
D gene: .
V gene: TRBV19
clone size: .
J gene: TRBJ2-5

CDR3 protein: CASSLSSGTATDTQYF
CDR3 DNA: TGTGCCAGCAGTTTGAGCAGCGGGACCGCCACAGATACGCAGTATTTT
D gene: TRBD2
V gene: TRBV28
clone size: .
J gene: TRBJ2-3

CDR3 protein: CASFTSGRVPNTGELFF
CDR3 DNA: TGTGCCAGTTTTACTAGCGGGAGGGTACCGAACACCGGGGAGCTGTTTTTT
D gene: TRBD2
V gene: TRBV19
clone size: once
J gene: TRBJ2-2

CDR3 protein: CASSLGAGMGHEQFF
CDR3 DNA: TGTGCCAGCAGCTTGGGCGCGGGGATGGGGCATGAGCAGTTCTTC
D gene: .
V gene: TRBV7-8
clone size: few
J gene: TRBJ2-1

CDR3 protein: CASSSVSWRTGAYNEQFF
CDR3 DNA: TGCGCCAGCAGCTCGGTCTCTTGGAGGACAGGGGCCTACAATGAGCAGTTCTTC
D gene: TRBD1
V gene: TRBV5-1
clone size: .
J gene: TRBJ2-1

CDR3 protein: CASQPQQGGNQPQHF
CDR3 DNA: TGTGCCAGCCAACCTCAACAGGGGGGTAATCAGCCCCAGCATTTT
D gene: TRBD1
V gene: TRBV6-5
clone size: .
J gene: TRBJ1-5

CDR3 protein: CASSLEGSRAILHF
CDR3 DNA: TGCGCCAGCAGCTTGGAGGGGTCCAGGGCCATCCTCCACTTT
D gene: .
V gene: TRBV5-1
clone size: few
J gene: TRBJ1-6

CDR3 protein: CASSGPGGRGYTF
CDR3 DNA: TGTGCCAGCAGCGGGCCGGGGGGCAGAGGCTACACCTTC
D gene: .
V gene: TRBV9
clone size: .
J gene: TRBJ1-2

CDR3 protein: CASSQSTVRVSGNTIYF
CDR3 DNA: TGTGCCAGCAGCCAATCTACGGTCCGGGTTTCTGGAAACACCATATATTTT
D gene: .
V gene: TRBV3-1/TRBV3-2
clone size: .
J gene: TRBJ1-3

CDR3 protein: CASSLGARHSPNTGELFF
CDR3 DNA: TGCGCCAGCAGCTTGGGAGCCCGCCATAGCCCCAACACCGGGGAGCTGTTTTTT
D gene: .
V gene: TRBV5-1
clone size: .
J gene: TRBJ2-2

CDR3 protein: CASIQTGAPYNEQFF
CDR3 DNA: TGTGCCAGCATCCAGACGGGAGCTCCCTACAATGAGCAGTTCTTC
D gene: .
V gene: TRBV5-7
clone size: many
J gene: TRBJ2-1

CDR3 protein: CASSTLDSLSAGYTF
CDR3 DNA: TGTGCCAGCAGTACTCTTGACTCTCTCTCTGCGGGCTACACCTTC
D gene: .
V gene: TRBV27
clone size: .
J gene: TRBJ1-2

CDR3 protein: CASSLRRSNSPLHF
CDR3 DNA: TGTGCCAGCAGTTTACGGCGGAGTAATTCACCCCTCCACTTT
D gene: .
V gene: TRBV28
clone size: .
J gene: TRBJ1-6